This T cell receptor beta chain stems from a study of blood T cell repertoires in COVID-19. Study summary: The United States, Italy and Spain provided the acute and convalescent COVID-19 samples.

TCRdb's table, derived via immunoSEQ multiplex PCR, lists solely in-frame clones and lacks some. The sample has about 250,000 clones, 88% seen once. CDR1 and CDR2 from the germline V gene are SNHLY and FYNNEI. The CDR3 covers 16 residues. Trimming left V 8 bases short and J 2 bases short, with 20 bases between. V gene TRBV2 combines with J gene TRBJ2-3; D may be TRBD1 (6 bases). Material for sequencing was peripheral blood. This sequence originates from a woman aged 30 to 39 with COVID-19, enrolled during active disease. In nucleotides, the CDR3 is TGTGCCAGCGTCCTTTGGGGGACACTCGCCACAGATACGCAGTATTTT. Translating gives CASVLWGTLATDTQYF.